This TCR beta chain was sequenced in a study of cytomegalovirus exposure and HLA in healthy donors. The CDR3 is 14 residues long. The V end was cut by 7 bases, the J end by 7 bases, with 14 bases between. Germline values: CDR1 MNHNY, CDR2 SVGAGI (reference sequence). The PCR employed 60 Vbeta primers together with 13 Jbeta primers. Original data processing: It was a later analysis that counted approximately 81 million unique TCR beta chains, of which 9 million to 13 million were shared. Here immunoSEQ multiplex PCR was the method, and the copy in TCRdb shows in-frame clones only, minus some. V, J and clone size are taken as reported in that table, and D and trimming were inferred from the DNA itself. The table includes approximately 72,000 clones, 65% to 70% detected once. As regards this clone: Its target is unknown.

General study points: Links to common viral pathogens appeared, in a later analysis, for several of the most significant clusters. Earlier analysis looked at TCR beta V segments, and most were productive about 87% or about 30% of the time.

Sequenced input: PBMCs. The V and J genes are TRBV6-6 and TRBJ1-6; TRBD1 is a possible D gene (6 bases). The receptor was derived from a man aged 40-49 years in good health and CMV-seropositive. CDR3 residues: CASKQTGTNSPLHF. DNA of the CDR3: TGTGCCAGCAAACAAACAGGGACCAATTCACCCCTCCACTTT.